This TCR beta chain stems from a study of OX40 agonist ivuxolimab in advanced cancers. Study as a whole: Patients enrolled in dose escalation were diagnosed with hepatocellular carcinoma, melanoma, renal cell or head and neck cancer.

Libraries were prepared by immunoSEQ multiplex PCR; TCRdb keeps only in-frame clonotypes and omits some of them. Among fewer than 50,000 clones, roughly 87% were seen once, and the ten largest hold roughly 18%. In its sample, this clone was seen once. This CDR3 contains 15 residues. Germline-derived CDR1 and CDR2 are MRHNA and SNTAGT. The V gene lost 4 bases and the J gene lost 5 bases, with 17 bases spanning the gap. The sample was CD4+ or CD8+ T cells sorted from blood, taken in a trial of the OX40 agonist ivuxolimab. The TCR comes from an adult with an advanced solid tumor such as melanoma, head and neck, liver or kidney cancer. The chain recombines TRBV6-4 with TRBJ1-1, with D possibly matching TRBD1 (5 bases). In DNA form, the CDR3 reads TGTGCCAGCAGTGGGTACGGGGGGACGCCTACTGAAGCTTTCTTT. Translating it yields CASSGYGGTPTEAFF.